This T cell receptor beta chain was documented in a study of shared clonotypes between healthy human individuals. Across the study: In total, the donors were a couple of women and a few men aged 18 to 49.

CD4+ cell separation produced CD45RA+ naive and CD45RA-negative memory subsets. With V trimmed by 6 bases and J by 4 bases, 7 bases remained unmatched. CDR1 is GTSNPN and CDR2 is SVGIG in the germline V gene (reference sequence). This CDR3 has 14 amino acids. Clones were sequenced by immunoSEQ multiplex PCR, and TCRdb holds only the in-frame ones, with some missing. There are roughly 1 million clones in the sample; about 77% occur only once, and about 1.5% lies in the top ten. Sequencing input: memory CD4+ T cells sorted from blood. Subset denoted: CD45RA-negative fraction. The V gene is TRBV30, the J gene TRBJ2-1; 9 nucleotides agree with TRBD1. This TCR was recovered from a man between 18 and 35 years old in good health. The CDR3, as DNA: TGTGCCTGCACCGGGACAGGGATGTACAATGAGCAGTTCTTC. Translating gives CACTGTGMYNEQFF.